What follows describes a single T cell receptor beta chain. Its cognate antigen is unknown. A junction end diverges from the germline sequence, so it may reflect a read error. A sample-barcoded 5' primer and a J-beta primer mix were used in a second PCR of roughly 6 to 11 cycles. The template-switch adaptor was a 5' adaptor with 12 random nucleotides. It tagged each cDNA molecule. All samples gave at least 2.5 million CDR3-containing paired-end reads. MiXCR, applied by TCRdb to the 5' RACE reads, yields one record per CDR3 protein. The repertoire consists of fewer than 800,000 distinct CDR3 sequences, with approximately 29% occurring once and the leading ten covering 15%. The record originates from a study of blood T cells in healthy people across ages. Study conclusions and caveats: Unknown CMV status may confound age-related changes in expanded clones.

In each sample, at least 7 million PBMCs were isolated. The CDR3 contains 15 residues. The TCR originated in a woman of 80 years or more in good health. V gene TRBV12-3 or TRBV12-4 combines with J gene TRBJ2-3; TRBD1 matches 9 bases. The sample was blood. CDR3 in amino acids: CASSPDRGKGDAQYF. Here the CDR3 DNA reads TGTGCCAGCAGTCCCGACAGGGGGAAGGGAGATGCGCAGTATTTT.